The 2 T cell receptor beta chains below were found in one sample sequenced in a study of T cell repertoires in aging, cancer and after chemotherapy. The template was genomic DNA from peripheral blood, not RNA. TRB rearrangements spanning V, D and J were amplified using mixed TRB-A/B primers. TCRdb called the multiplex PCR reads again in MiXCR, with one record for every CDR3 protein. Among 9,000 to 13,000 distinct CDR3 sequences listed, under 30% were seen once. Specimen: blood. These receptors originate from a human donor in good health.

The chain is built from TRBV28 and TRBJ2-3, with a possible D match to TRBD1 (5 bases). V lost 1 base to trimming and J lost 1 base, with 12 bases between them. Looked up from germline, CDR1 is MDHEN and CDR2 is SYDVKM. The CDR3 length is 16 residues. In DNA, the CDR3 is TGTGCCAGCAGTTTATCCATGGGGCTACGCACAGATACGCAGTATTTT. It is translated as CASSLSMGLRTDTQYF.

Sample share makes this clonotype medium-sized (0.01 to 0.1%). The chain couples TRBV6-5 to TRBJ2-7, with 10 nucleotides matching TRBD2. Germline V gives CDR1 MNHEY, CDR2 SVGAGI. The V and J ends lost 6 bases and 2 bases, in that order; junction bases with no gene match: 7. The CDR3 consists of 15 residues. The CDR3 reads CASSVTSGVAYEQYF. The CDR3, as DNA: TGTGCCAGCAGCGTCACTAGCGGGGTCGCCTACGAGCAGTACTTC.